This T cell receptor (beta chain) was sequenced for a study of blood T cell repertoires in COVID-19. The wider study: The United States, Italy and Spain supplied acute and convalescent COVID-19 samples. PBMCs, B-cell-depleted T cells, or T cells provided the cDNA or gDNA that made up the material.

Profiling relied on immunoSEQ multiplex PCR, and the TCRdb table lists in-frame clones only, not all of them. The repertoire holds 400,000 or so clones, with more than 80% as singletons. Recruits, aged roughly 18 to 90 years, lived in 24 US areas. Cohort allocation depended upon clinical history that participants reported. Trimming at V came to 5 bases and at J to 7 bases, leaving 6 bases not matched to a gene. The germline V gene encodes CDR1 SGHTA and CDR2 FQGTGA. The CDR3 has 15 residues. The chain is built from TRBV7-3 and TRBJ2-1; TRBD2 agrees at 12 bases. The receptor was derived from a young man who had recovered from COVID-19. Input material: PBMCs or T cells enriched from blood (not recorded which). CDR3 DNA: TGTGCCAGCAGCCTATGGACTAGCGGGGTTAATGAGCAGTTCTTC. Its translation: CASSLWTSGVNEQFF.